The clone carrying this TCR beta chain was recorded once. Its target is not known. These data originate in a study of vaccination effects on CD4 cells after COVID-19. The CDR3 runs to 15 residues. Trimming cost V 3 bases and J 8 bases; bases outside gene matches: 11. Germline-derived CDR1 and CDR2 are MGHDK and SYGVNS. Investigators separated out CD4+ T cells once 9 to 11 days of culture had passed. The person's infection with SARS-CoV-2, confirmed by PCR, took place between March and December 2020. Participants each got two BNT162b2 or mRNA-1273 vaccine doses. Profiling relied on immunoSEQ multiplex PCR, and the TCRdb table lists in-frame clones only, not all of them. This sample yields some 40,000 clones, of which over 65% are seen a single time; 3.6% belongs to the top ten.

The source was CD4+ T cells from PBMCs cultured without peptide, collected after COVID-19 vaccination. The receptor's source is a human donor who had a prior SARS-CoV-2 infection. This rearrangement joins TRBV25-1 to TRBJ1-2, with TRBD1 identical over 8 bases. In DNA, the CDR3 is TGTGCCAGCAGTGATCCCGCCAGGGGGCTGGAAGGCTACACCTTC. Protein: CASSDPARGLEGYTF.